This TCR beta chain was profiled in a study of T-cell memory formation after mild COVID-19. Notes on the study in general: Some SARS-CoV-2-responding clones were already detected in memory before infection.

The CDR3 sequence is 14 residues long. Germline lookup yields CDR1 SNHLY and CDR2 FYNNEI. Trimming shortened V by 4 bases and J by 2 bases, and 12 bases separated the two germline ends. Researchers used 5'RACE with constant-segment primers to make TCR alpha and TCR beta cDNA libraries that carry sample barcodes and UMIs. TCRdb reprocessed the 5' RACE reads via MiXCR and lists one record per CDR3 protein. The sample holds about 210,000 distinct CDR3 sequences, roughly 30% seen once. As regards this clonotype: Its specificity is unknown.

The sequence was collected from an adult woman who had mild COVID-19 (a few samples of this study predate the infection). Cell type and time point are not known. Sequencing input: PBMCs or a T cell subset sorted from them (not recorded which). V is TRBV2 and J is TRBJ2-7, with a weak D call TRBD2 (6 bases). Here the CDR3 DNA reads TGTGCCAGCAGTGTTACCGGGAGCCCCTACGAGCAGTACTTC. It encodes CASSVTGSPYEQYF.